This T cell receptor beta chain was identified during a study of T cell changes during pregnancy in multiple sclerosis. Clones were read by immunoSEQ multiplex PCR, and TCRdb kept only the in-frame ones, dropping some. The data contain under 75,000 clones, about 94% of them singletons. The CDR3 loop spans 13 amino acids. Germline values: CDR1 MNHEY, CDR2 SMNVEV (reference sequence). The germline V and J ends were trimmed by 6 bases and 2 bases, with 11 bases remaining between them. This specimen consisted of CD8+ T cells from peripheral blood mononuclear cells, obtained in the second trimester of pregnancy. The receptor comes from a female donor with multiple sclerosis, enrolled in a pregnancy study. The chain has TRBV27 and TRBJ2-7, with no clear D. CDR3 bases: TGTGCCAGCAGCCCGACTGTAGCCTACGAGCAGTACTTC. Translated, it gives CASSPTVAYEQYF.